This T cell receptor beta chain is drawn from a study of beta chain features in type 1 diabetes. Study-wide findings and caveats: More deletions and fewer insertions at VDJ junctions were seen in type 1 diabetes patients. In every one of the four CD4+ subsets, TCRB CDR3s were moderately but significantly shorter in Type 1 diabetes patients.

Markers CD45RO/CCR7/CD25/CD127/CD95/CD27 served to sort CD4+ naive, central memory, regulatory and stem cell-like memory cells. Each sorted fraction was over 95% pure. Sequencing targeted expressed TCRB transcripts, as all isolated RNA had been reverse transcribed. Sequenced naive, central memory and regulatory T cell samples produced an average of roughly 3.5 million reads. The protocol was immunoSEQ multiplex PCR, while the TCRdb copy is restricted to in-frame clones and leaves out a portion. The data hold about 390,000 clones, with 9.5% to 10% observed a single time. There are 15 residues in the CDR3. V trimming: 2 bases; J trimming: 3 bases; junction bases outside the gene matches: 4. Germline CDR1 SGHDN, CDR2 FVKESK. Regarding this clone: Its antigen is unidentified.

Sequencing input: central memory CD4+ T cells from blood. This TCR came from a man under 40 with type 1 diabetes. The chain links TRBV14 to TRBJ1-2; 9 bases align to TRBD1. CDR3 bases: TGTGCCAGCAGCCAACCGGGACAGGGCGACTATGGCTACACCTTC. Its protein product is CASSQPGQGDYGYTF.